The sequence of this TCR beta chain was determined in a study of blood T cell repertoires in COVID-19. This clone was recorded only once. V shed 3 bases and J 4 bases; nucleotides not matched to a gene: 11. The germline V gene has CDR1 LGHDT and CDR2 YNNKEL (reference sequence). The CDR3 totals 18 residues. Clones were read by immunoSEQ multiplex PCR, and TCRdb kept only the in-frame ones, dropping some. In the table there are a few hundred thousand clones, under 90% of which are singletons. The sequenced sample was PBMCs or T cells enriched from blood (not recorded which). The chain employs TRBV3-1 (or the pseudogene TRBV3-2) and TRBJ2-5; 13 bases agree with TRBD2. The sequence came from a man between 25 and 39 years old with acute COVID-19. CDR3 bases: TGTGCCAGCAGCCAGAGGACTAGCGGGAGTTCTATGGTAGAGACCCAGTACTTC. Its protein product is CASSQRTSGSSMVETQYF.